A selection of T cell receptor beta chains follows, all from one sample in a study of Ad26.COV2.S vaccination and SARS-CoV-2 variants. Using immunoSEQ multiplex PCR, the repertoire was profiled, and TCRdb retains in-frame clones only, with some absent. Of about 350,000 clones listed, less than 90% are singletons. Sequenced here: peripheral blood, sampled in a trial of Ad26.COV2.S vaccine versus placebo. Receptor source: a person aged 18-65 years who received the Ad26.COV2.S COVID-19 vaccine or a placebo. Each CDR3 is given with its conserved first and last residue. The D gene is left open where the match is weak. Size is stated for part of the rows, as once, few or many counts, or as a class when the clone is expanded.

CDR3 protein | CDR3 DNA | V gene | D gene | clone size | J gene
CASSQDVRGSSSYEQYF | TGCGCCAGCAGCCAAGACGTTCGTGGGAGTAGCTCCTACGAGCAGTACTTC | TRBV4-1 | NA | few | TRBJ2-7
CASSPRDNYEQYF | TGTGCCAGCAGCCCCCGGGACAACTACGAGCAGTACTTC | TRBV7-6 | NA | NA | TRBJ2-7
CASSALQGGNTEAFF | TGTGCCAGCAGCGCACTACAGGGAGGGAACACTGAAGCTTTCTTT | TRBV11-2 | NA | NA | TRBJ1-1
CSAPSSGEFF | TGCAGTGCTCCGAGCTCGGGAGAGTTCTTC | TRBV20-1 | NA | few | TRBJ2-1
CASTKRGGPTDTQYF | TGTGCCAGCACCAAGAGAGGGGGACCCACAGATACGCAGTATTTT | TRBV7-6 | NA | NA | TRBJ2-3
CASSQTGYSYEQYF | TGCGCCAGCAGCCAGACAGGGTACTCCTACGAGCAGTACTTC | TRBV4-3 | TRBD1 | NA | TRBJ2-7
CASSEEGADTEAFF | TGTGCCAGCAGTGAGGAGGGGGCGGACACTGAAGCTTTCTTT | TRBV25-1 | TRBD1 | NA | TRBJ1-1
CASSQGLAGTQYF | TGTGCCAGCAGCCAGGGACTAGCTGGGACCCAGTACTTC | TRBV3-1/TRBV3-2 | TRBD2 | NA | TRBJ2-5
CASSLYRTDTQYF | TGTGCCAGCAGCTTATACCGGACAGATACGCAGTATTTT | TRBV7-2 | NA | NA | TRBJ2-3
CASSTTPPSYEQYF | TGTGCCAGCTCAACTACGCCACCCTCCTACGAGCAGTACTTC | TRBV18 | NA | NA | TRBJ2-7
CASSLTGQGAHEQFF | TGTGCCAGCAGCTTAACGGGACAGGGGGCTCATGAGCAGTTCTTC | TRBV7-2 | TRBD1 | NA | TRBJ2-1
CASSARRTSGSYNEQFF | TGTGCCAGCAGCGCCCGCCGGACTAGCGGGAGCTACAATGAGCAGTTCTTC | TRBV9 | TRBD2 | NA | TRBJ2-1
CASSQWLAKETQYF | TGTGCCAGCAGCCAATGGCTAGCTAAAGAGACCCAGTACTTC | TRBV3-1/TRBV3-2 | NA | NA | TRBJ2-5
CASSLLLQGNTEAFF | TGTGCCAGCAGCTTACTCCTCCAGGGGAACACTGAAGCTTTCTTT | TRBV11-2 | NA | NA | TRBJ1-1
CATYYGGGTEAFF | TGTGCCACATATTACGGGGGGGGAACTGAAGCTTTCTTT | TRBV28 | NA | NA | TRBJ1-1
CASSLAGYKGEQYF | TGTGCCAGCAGTCTAGCGGGGTACAAAGGAGAGCAGTACTTC | TRBV6-2/TRBV6-3 | TRBD2 | NA | TRBJ2-7
CASSPSSYSGNTIYF | TGTGCCAGCTCACCGTCGAGCTACTCTGGAAACACCATATATTTT | TRBV18 | NA | NA | TRBJ1-3
CASTPTGFGYTF | TGTGCCAGCACCCCGACAGGTTTTGGCTACACCTTC | TRBV6-2/TRBV6-3 | NA | NA | TRBJ1-2
CASSVEGGPPYNEQFF | TGTGCCAGCAGCGTAGAGGGGGGTCCCCCCTACAATGAGCAGTTCTTC | TRBV9 | NA | NA | TRBJ2-1
CASSSGQLYTDTQYF | TGTGCCAGCAGCTCGGGCCAGCTTTACACAGATACGCAGTATTTT | TRBV7-9 | NA | NA | TRBJ2-3
CASSYRRGDGYTF | TGTGCCAGCAGTTATCGGAGAGGGGATGGCTACACCTTC | TRBV6-5 | NA | NA | TRBJ1-2
CASSLIEPNTEAFF | TGTGCCAGCAGTTTAATAGAGCCGAATACTGAAGCTTTCTTT | TRBV28 | NA | NA | TRBJ1-1
CASSPPTGETQYF | TGTGCCAGCTCACCACCCACGGGAGAGACCCAGTACTTC | TRBV18 | NA | NA | TRBJ2-5
CASSLSSRQTEQYF | TGTGCCAGCAGCCTTTCTTCACGACAGACCGAGCAGTACTTC | TRBV6-2/TRBV6-3 | NA | NA | TRBJ2-7
CASSPRSLMKNCFF | NA | TRBV5-1 | NA | NA | TRBJ1-4
CASSYGPGRVYGYTF | TGTGCCAGCAGTTACGGTCCAGGGCGAGTCTATGGCTACACCTTC | TRBV6-2/TRBV6-3 | NA | NA | TRBJ1-2
CASSPGLASYNEQFF | TGTGCCAGCAGCCCGGGACTAGCGTCGTACAATGAGCAGTTCTTC | TRBV5-4 | TRBD2 | NA | TRBJ2-1
CASSPADSSYEQYF | TGTGCCAGCAGCCCCGCGGACAGCTCCTACGAGCAGTACTTC | TRBV25-1 | NA | NA | TRBJ2-7
CASSFWGGSDEKLFF | TGTGCCAGCAGCTTTTGGGGGGGTAGTGATGAAAAACTGTTTTTT | TRBV5-4 | NA | NA | TRBJ1-4
CASSRGQLNEQFF | TGTGCCAGCAGTAGGGGACAACTCAATGAGCAGTTCTTC | TRBV27 | NA | NA | TRBJ2-1
CASSFYPGQTYEQYF | TGTGCCAGCAGCTTTTACCCGGGACAGACCTACGAGCAGTACTTC | TRBV7-2 | TRBD1 | few | TRBJ2-7
CASRRHLQETQYF | TGTGCCAGCAGAAGACACCTCCAAGAGACCCAGTACTTC | TRBV6-5 | NA | NA | TRBJ2-5
CASSARTANQPQHF | TGTGCCAGCAGCGCCCGGACAGCAAATCAGCCCCAGCATTTT | TRBV7-8 | NA | NA | TRBJ1-5
CASTPTGTRGDTQYF | TGTGCCAGCACCCCAACCGGGACTAGAGGGGATACGCAGTATTTT | TRBV11-2 | TRBD2 | NA | TRBJ2-3
CATSPRANYNEQFF | TGTGCCACCAGTCCGAGGGCGAACTACAATGAGCAGTTCTTC | TRBV24-1 | NA | NA | TRBJ2-1
CASSQGTYNEQFF | TGCGCCAGCAGCCAGGGGACATACAATGAGCAGTTCTTC | TRBV5-1 | NA | once | TRBJ2-1
CASSLYRRSYNEQFF | TGTGCCAGCAGCTTATACAGGCGCTCCTACAATGAGCAGTTCTTC | TRBV7-3 | NA | NA | TRBJ2-1
CASSKLGDIIYSNQPQHF | TGTGCCAGCAGCAAGCTGGGGGACATCATATATAGCAATCAGCCCCAGCATTTT | TRBV5-8 | NA | NA | TRBJ1-5
CASRTGVQPQHF | TGTGCCAGCCGGACAGGGGTCCAGCCCCAGCATTTT | TRBV2 | TRBD1 | NA | TRBJ1-5
CASSLADRGGEKLFF | TGTGCCAGCAGCTTAGCTGACAGGGGTGGTGAAAAACTGTTTTTT | TRBV7-8 | TRBD1 | NA | TRBJ1-4
CASSLEGSGSTDTQYF | TGCGCCAGCAGCTTGGAGGGTAGCGGCAGCACAGATACGCAGTATTTT | TRBV5-1 | NA | NA | TRBJ2-3
CASSSTGGSYNEQFF | TGTGCCAGTAGTAGCACAGGGGGCTCCTACAATGAGCAGTTCTTC | TRBV19 | TRBD1 | NA | TRBJ2-1
CASRGTVAQPQHF | TGTGCCAGTAGGGGGACAGTAGCACAGCCCCAGCATTTT | TRBV19 | TRBD1 | few | TRBJ1-5
CASSSQGGNQPQHF | TGTGCCAGCTCATCCCAGGGTGGGAATCAGCCCCAGCATTTT | TRBV18 | NA | NA | TRBJ1-5
CASSLGLRTEAFF | TGTGCCAGCAGCTTAGGATTGAGGACTGAAGCTTTCTTT | TRBV7-9 | NA | NA | TRBJ1-1
CASSPLPGSDTGELFF | TGCGCCAGCAGCCCGCTTCCGGGGTCGGACACCGGGGAGCTGTTTTTT | TRBV5-1 | NA | few | TRBJ2-2
CASSYGARSNQPQHF | TGTGCCAGCAGTTACGGGGCGAGGAGCAATCAGCCCCAGCATTTT | TRBV6-2/TRBV6-3 | NA | NA | TRBJ1-5
CASSFTGGEGYEQYF | TGTGCCAGCAGCTTTACAGGGGGGGAAGGCTACGAGCAGTACTTC | TRBV11-2 | NA | NA | TRBJ2-7
CASSPLQGQGKNIQYF | TGTGCCAGCTCACCCTTACAGGGGCAGGGCAAAAACATTCAGTACTTC | TRBV18 | TRBD1 | NA | TRBJ2-4
CASSLTGGPDTQYF | TGTGCCAGTAGTTTAACAGGGGGCCCAGATACGCAGTATTTT | TRBV19 | TRBD1 | NA | TRBJ2-3
CASSFAGGAGMEQFF | TGTGCCAGCAGTTTCGCCGGGGGGGCCGGGATGGAGCAGTTCTTC | TRBV27 | TRBD2 | NA | TRBJ2-1
CASSWNRGNTIYF | TGTGCCAGCAGTTGGAACCGGGGAAACACCATATATTTT | TRBV6-2/TRBV6-3 | NA | NA | TRBJ1-3
CASSRLAGGETQYF | TGTGCCAGCAGCCGACTAGCGGGGGGAGAGACCCAGTACTTC | TRBV6-5 | TRBD2 | NA | TRBJ2-5
CASSKEPQRSFNEQFF | TGCGCCAGCAGCAAAGAACCCCAGAGGAGCTTTAATGAGCAGTTCTTC | TRBV5-1 | NA | NA | TRBJ2-1
CASSGSSGREFF | TGTGCCAGCAGTGGATCTAGCGGGAGGGAGTTCTTC | TRBV12-3/TRBV12-4 | TRBD2 | NA | TRBJ2-1
CASSIRIQETQYF | TGTGCCAGTAGTATCCGGATTCAAGAGACCCAGTACTTC | TRBV19 | NA | NA | TRBJ2-5
CAISQLAGGERNIQYF | TGTGCCATCAGTCAACTAGCGGGAGGGGAGAGGAACATTCAGTACTTC | TRBV10-3 | TRBD2 | NA | TRBJ2-4